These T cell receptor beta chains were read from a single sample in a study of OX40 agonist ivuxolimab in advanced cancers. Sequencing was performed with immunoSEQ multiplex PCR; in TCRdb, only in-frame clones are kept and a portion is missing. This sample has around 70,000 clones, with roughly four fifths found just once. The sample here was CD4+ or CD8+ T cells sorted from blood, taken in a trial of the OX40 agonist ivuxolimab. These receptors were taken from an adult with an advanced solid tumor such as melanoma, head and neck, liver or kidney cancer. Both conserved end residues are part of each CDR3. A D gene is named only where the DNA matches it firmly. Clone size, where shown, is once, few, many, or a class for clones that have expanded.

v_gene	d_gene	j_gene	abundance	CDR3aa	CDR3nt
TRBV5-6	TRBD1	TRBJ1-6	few	CASSGVQGAWSPLHF	TGTGCCAGCAGCGGCGTACAGGGGGCTTGGTCACCCCTCCACTTT
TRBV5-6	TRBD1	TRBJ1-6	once	CASSARDRALFSPLHF	TGTGCCAGCAGCGCCCGGGACAGGGCTTTATTTTCACCCCTCCACTTT
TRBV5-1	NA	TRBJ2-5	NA	CASSSLGLPQETQYF	TGCGCCAGCAGCTCTTTGGGACTTCCTCAAGAGACCCAGTACTTC
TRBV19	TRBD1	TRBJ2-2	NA	CASSRDSWNTGELFF	TGTGCCAGTAGTCGGGACAGTTGGAACACCGGGGAGCTGTTTTTT
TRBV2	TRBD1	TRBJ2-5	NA	CASSVQGAETQYF	TGTGCCAGCAGTGTTCAGGGGGCTGAGACCCAGTACTTC
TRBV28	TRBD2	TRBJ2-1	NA	CASRRTSPNNEQFF	TGTGCCAGCAGAAGGACTAGCCCTAACAATGAGCAGTTCTTC
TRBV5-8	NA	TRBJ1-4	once	CASSLARSGGAGINEKLFF	TGTGCCAGCAGCTTGGCCCGTTCTGGTGGCGCCGGTATTAATGAAAAACTGTTTTTT
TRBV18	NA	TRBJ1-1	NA	CASSGANTEAFF	TGTGCCAGCTCAGGGGCGAACACTGAAGCTTTCTTT
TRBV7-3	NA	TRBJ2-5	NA	CASSPGHSETQYF	TGTGCCAGCAGCCCGGGACACAGCGAGACCCAGTACTTC
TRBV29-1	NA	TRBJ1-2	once	CSVEQGGGYTF	TGCAGCGTTGAACAGGGAGGGGGCTACACCTTC
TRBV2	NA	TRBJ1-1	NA	CASSVEGTEAFF	TGTGCCAGCAGTGTAGAAGGCACTGAAGCTTTCTTT
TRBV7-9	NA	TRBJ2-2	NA	CASSSVGGTGELFF	TGTGCCAGCAGCTCTGTGGGGGGCACCGGGGAGCTGTTTTTT
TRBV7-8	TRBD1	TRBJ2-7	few	CASSIRRDRGVEQYF	TGTGCCAGCAGCATAAGGCGGGACAGGGGTGTTGAGCAGTACTTC
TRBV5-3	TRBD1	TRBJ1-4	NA	CAGCYRGKNEKLFF	TGTGCCGGCTGCTACAGGGGAAAGAATGAAAAACTGTTTTTT
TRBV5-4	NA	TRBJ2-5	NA	CASSRGRGNQETQYF	TGTGCCAGCAGCCGGGGCCGGGGGAACCAAGAGACCCAGTACTTC
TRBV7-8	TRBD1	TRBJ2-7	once	CASSPRRQGSAYEQYF	TGTGCCAGCAGCCCGAGAAGACAGGGTTCCGCCTACGAGCAGTACTTC
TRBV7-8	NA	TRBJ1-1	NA	CASSLTDKFTEAFF	TGTGCCAGCAGCTTAACAGACAAATTCACTGAAGCTTTCTTT
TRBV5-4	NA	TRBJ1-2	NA	CASSMLSVGGYGYTF	TGTGCCAGCAGCATGCTATCCGTTGGGGGTTATGGCTACACCTTC
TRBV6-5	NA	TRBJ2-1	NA	CASSYSGALSYNEQFF	TGTGCCAGCAGTTACTCCGGGGCCTTGTCCTACAATGAGCAGTTCTTC
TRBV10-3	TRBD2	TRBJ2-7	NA	CAISPGTSGTSYEQYF	TGTGCCATCAGTCCCGGGACTAGCGGGACATCCTACGAGCAGTACTTC
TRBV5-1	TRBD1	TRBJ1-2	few	CASSSGQGRPNYGYTF	TGCGCCAGCAGCTCGGGACAGGGCCGGCCTAACTATGGCTACACCTTC
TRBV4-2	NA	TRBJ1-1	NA	CASSQVDRRNTEAFF	TGTGCCAGCAGCCAAGTCGACAGGCGGAACACTGAAGCTTTCTTT
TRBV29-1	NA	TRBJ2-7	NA	CSVEGPRGVYEQYF	TGCAGCGTTGAAGGGCCCAGGGGGGTCTACGAGCAGTACTTC
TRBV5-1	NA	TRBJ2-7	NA	CASSTSGLSYEQYF	TGCGCCAGCAGCACGTCAGGGTTATCCTACGAGCAGTACTTC
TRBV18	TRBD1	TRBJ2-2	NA	CASSPDRGDTGELFF	TGTGCCAGCTCACCGGACAGGGGCGACACCGGGGAGCTGTTTTTT
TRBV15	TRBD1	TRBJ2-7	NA	CATSSGTGVNEQYF	TGTGCCACCAGTTCCGGGACAGGGGTGAACGAGCAGTACTTC
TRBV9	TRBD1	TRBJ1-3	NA	CASSTGQINTIYF	TGTGCCAGCAGCACGGGACAGATAAACACCATATATTTT
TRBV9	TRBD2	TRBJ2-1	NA	CASSASLTSGRVNEQFF	TGTGCCAGCAGCGCCAGTTTGACTAGCGGGAGGGTGAATGAGCAGTTCTTC
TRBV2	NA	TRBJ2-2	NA	CASTRENTGELFF	TGTGCCAGCACGCGGGAAAACACCGGGGAGCTGTTTTTT
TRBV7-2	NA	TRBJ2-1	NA	CASRERLVVHEQFF	TGTGCCAGCAGGGAAAGATTAGTAGTCCATGAGCAGTTCTTC
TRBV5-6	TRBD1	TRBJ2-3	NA	CASSLSQGADTQYF	TGTGCCAGCAGCTTGAGCCAGGGGGCAGATACGCAGTATTTT
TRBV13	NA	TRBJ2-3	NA	CASSLGGTDTQYF	TGTGCCAGCAGCTTGGGGGGCACAGATACGCAGTATTTT
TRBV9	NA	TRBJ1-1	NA	CASSVRMNTEAFF	TGTGCCAGCAGCGTTCGGATGAACACTGAAGCTTTCTTT
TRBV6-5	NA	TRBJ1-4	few	CASSGQGGRLFF	TGTGCCAGCAGTGGTCAAGGAGGAAGACTGTTTTTT
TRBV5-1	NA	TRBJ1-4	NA	CASSLGLVATNEKLFF	TGCGCCAGCAGCTTGGGTTTGGTTGCAACTAATGAAAAACTGTTTTTT
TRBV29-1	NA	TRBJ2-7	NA	CSVEGQVTNEQYF	TGCAGCGTTGAAGGACAGGTAACCAACGAGCAGTACTTC
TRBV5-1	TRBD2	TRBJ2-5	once	CASSLVSLAGVGETQYF	TGCGCCAGCAGCTTGGTTTCGCTAGCGGGAGTTGGGGAGACCCAGTACTTC
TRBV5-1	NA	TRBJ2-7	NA	CASSLVGDGSYEQYF	TGCGCCAGCAGCTTGGTTGGAGACGGCTCCTACGAGCAGTACTTC
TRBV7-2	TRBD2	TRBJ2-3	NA	CASRDYPISTDTQYF	TGTGCCAGTCGGGACTACCCAATCAGCACAGATACGCAGTATTTT
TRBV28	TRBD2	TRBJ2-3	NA	CASSLPGEGRADTQYF	TGTGCCAGCAGCCTTCCCGGGGAGGGACGAGCCGATACGCAGTATTTT
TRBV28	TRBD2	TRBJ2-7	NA	CASSFRTSGKLYEQYF	TGTGCCAGCAGTTTCCGGACTAGCGGAAAACTCTACGAGCAGTACTTC
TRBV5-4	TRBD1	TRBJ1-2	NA	CASSLAFGQGVEANYGYTF	TGTGCCAGCAGCTTGGCCTTTGGACAGGGGGTAGAGGCTAACTATGGCTACACCTTC
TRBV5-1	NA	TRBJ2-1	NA	CASSLADSYNEQFF	TGCGCCAGCAGCTTGGCCGACAGCTACAATGAGCAGTTCTTC
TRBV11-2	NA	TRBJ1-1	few	CASSLSGLAEAFF	TGTGCCAGCAGCTTATCGGGGCTGGCTGAAGCTTTCTTT
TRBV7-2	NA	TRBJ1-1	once	CASSLDSSRAFF	TGTGCCAGCAGCTTAGATTCGAGTCGAGCTTTCTTT